Listed here are 6 T cell receptor beta chains from one sample, sequenced in a study of T cell responses to AZD1222 COVID-19 vaccine. Here immunoSEQ multiplex PCR was the method, and the copy in TCRdb shows in-frame clones only, minus some. The data contain 100,000 to 150,000 clones, more than 80% of them singletons. Sequencing was performed on peripheral blood, taken 28 days after the second AZD1222 dose. These receptors all come from an adult who received the AZD1222 COVID-19 vaccine.

The rearrangement uses TRBV7-2 and TRBJ2-7; 10 bases match TRBD2. The germline V gene encodes CDR1 SGHTA and CDR2 FQGNSA. The CDR3 spans 16 residues. The trim removed 5 bases at V and 0 bases at J, leaving 7 bases unmatched. This CDR3 reads CASSKLSGGASYEQYF. The CDR3 DNA follows: TGTGCCAGCAGCAAACTAAGCGGGGGGGCCTCCTACGAGCAGTACTTC.

The chain uses TRBV5-1 and TRBJ1-1; a possible D gene is TRBD1 (6 bases). Trimming took 4 bases from V and 0 from J, leaving 10 bases between them. CDR1 is SGHRS, CDR2 YFSETQ, per germline. The CDR3 runs to 14 residues. CDR3 coding DNA: TGCGCCAGCAGCCGACAGGAGTTGAACACTGAAGCTTTCTTT. This codes for CASSRQELNTEAFF.

CDR3 DNA sequence: TGTGCCAGCAGTGGACAGGGGGCCCTTAATTCACCCCTCCACTTT. This codes for CASSGQGALNSPLHF. The V and J genes are TRBV2 and TRBJ1-6; 10 bases fit TRBD1. The germline V gene has CDR1 SNHLY and CDR2 FYNNEI. CDR3 length equals 15 residues. Trimming at V came to 4 bases and at J to 6 bases, leaving 3 bases not matched to a gene.

The CDR3 here is CASGLFRLGRQPQHF. The CDR3 DNA reads as TGTGCTAGTGGTTTGTTCCGCCTAGGGCGTCAGCCCCAGCATTTT. The chain employs TRBV12-5 and TRBJ1-5, with D unresolved. The CDR3 totals 15 residues. In germline, CDR1 is LGHNT, CDR2 FRNRAP. V was pared by 2 bases and J by 6 bases, with 14 bases between.

This sequence joins TRBV12-3 or TRBV12-4 and TRBJ1-2; D possibly corresponds to TRBD1 (5 bases). The CDR3 length is 12 residues. The ends were cut back, 5 bases at V and 8 bases at J, with 12 bases in the middle. The CDR3 bases are TGTGCCAGCAGTCGTCCGGGGCAGGGCTACACCTTC. Protein: CASSRPGQGYTF.

This rearrangement joins TRBV5-1 to TRBJ2-3, with D unclear. Trimming shortened V by 1 base and J by 0 bases, and 12 bases separated the two germline ends. Germline values: CDR1 SGHRS, CDR2 YFSETQ. This CDR3 region has 16 residues. The CDR3 DNA follows: TGCGCCAGCAGCTTGTCGCACGAAACTAGCACAGATACGCAGTATTTT. This codes for CASSLSHETSTDTQYF.